These 25 T cell receptor beta chains originate from one sample sequenced in a study of T cell clones after liver transplantation. TCRdb's copy holds only in-frame clones and misses some; the assay was immunoSEQ multiplex PCR. The data show around 97,000 clones, approximately 79% seen once. The source material was CD4+ T cells from blood, sampled 45 to 50 months after liver transplant. Source of these receptors: a human patient who received a liver transplant. The T cells may come from the graft donor.

The chain employs TRBV5-6 and TRBJ1-2, with 8 bases fitting TRBD1. Germline loops: CDR1 SGHDT, CDR2 YYEEEE. J lost 0 bases, V lost 5 bases, and 15 bases had no gene match. The CDR3 length is 18 residues. CDR3 region: CASSPPSGGGEANYGYTF. CDR3 bases: TGTGCCAGCAGTCCGCCCTCAGGGGGCGGCGAGGCTAACTATGGCTACACCTTC.

The chain couples TRBV10-3 to TRBJ2-7; no definite D call. Per germline, CDR1 ENHRY and CDR2 SYGVKD. The CDR3 consists of 13 residues. Trimming left V 0 bases short and J 2 bases short, with 5 bases between. The CDR3 coding sequence is TGTGCCATCAGTGAGTCCCTAACCTACGAGCAGTACTTC. It encodes CAISESLTYEQYF.

The chain uses TRBV11-1 and TRBJ2-4, with 8 bases lining up with TRBD1. The CDR3 spans 16 residues. Trimming took 0 bases from V and 3 from J; bases not matched to a gene: 4. Germline CDR1 reads SGHAT; CDR2 reads FQDESV (reference sequence). The CDR3 spells CASSLAPGGGKNIQYF. CDR3 bases: TGTGCCAGCAGCTTAGCCCCAGGGGGCGGCAAAAACATTCAGTACTTC.

This clone was seen only a few times. This chain links TRBV2 with TRBJ1-4; D is possibly TRBD1 (5 bases). V lost 7 bases to trimming and J lost 3 bases, with 6 bases between them. The CDR3 is 12 amino acids. Germline V CDR1 and CDR2: SNHLY, FYNNEI. The CDR3 region is CASTGANEKLFF. The DNA of the CDR3 is TGTGCCAGCACGGGGGCTAATGAAAAACTGTTTTTT.

This rearrangement joins TRBV27 to TRBJ2-7; D may be TRBD1 (6 bases). Trimming removed 2 bases from V and 2 bases from J, with 13 bases in between. The germline gives CDR1 MNHEY, CDR2 SMNVEV (reference sequence). CDR3 length: 15 residues. DNA for the CDR3: TGTGCCAGCAGTTTAGTGGGGGACAACACCTACGAGCAGTACTTC. Its protein is CASSLVGDNTYEQYF.

The V call is TRBV7-9, the J call TRBJ1-2; TRBD1 agrees at 7 bases. CDR1 SEHNR and CDR2 FQNEAQ come from the germline V gene (reference sequence). V lost 6 bases and J lost 8; bases outside the gene matches: 18. This CDR3 has 16 amino acids. CDR3 sequence reads: CASSSYTGTDIRGYTF. The CDR3 nucleotides are TGTGCCAGCAGTTCATATACCGGGACAGACATTAGGGGCTACACCTTC.

V gene TRBV9 combines with J gene TRBJ2-5; D may match TRBD1 or TRBD2 (6 bases each). The CDR3 is 16 residues long. Germline V gives CDR1 SGDLS, CDR2 YYNGEE. Trimming left V 2 bases short and J 5 bases short, with 19 bases between. The CDR3 loop is CASSVLDVGGPETQYF. In DNA form, the CDR3 reads TGTGCCAGCAGCGTCCTCGATGTAGGGGGGCCGGAGACCCAGTACTTC.

V usage is TRBV6-5 and J usage is TRBJ2-7; 8 nucleotides match TRBD1. Germline V gene sequence: CDR1 MNHEY, CDR2 SVGAGI. V was clipped by 6 bases and J by 6 bases; unmatched bases: 10. This CDR3 comprises 14 residues. Here the CDR3 DNA reads TGTGCCAGCAGATTTTCTCCGGGACAGGCCGAGCAGTACTTC. As protein: CASRFSPGQAEQYF.

V gene TRBV6-4 combines with J gene TRBJ2-1, with TRBD2 matching 10 bases. In germline, CDR1 is MRHNA, CDR2 SNTAGT. Trimming at V came to 7 bases and at J to 10 bases, leaving 13 bases not matched to a gene. CDR3 length: 15 amino acids. The CDR3 here is CASKLLAGVSYEQFF. In DNA form, the CDR3 reads TGTGCCAGCAAGCTTCTAGCGGGAGTTTCCTACGAGCAGTTCTTC.

The chain carries TRBV7-3 and TRBJ2-1; 13 bases match TRBD2. CDR3 length: 18 amino acids. The V gene end was trimmed by 2 bases and the J gene end by 9 bases; junction bases not matched to a gene: 13. Per germline, CDR1 SGHTA and CDR2 FQGTGA. Here the CDR3 reads CASSLLTGTSGDGGEQFF. The CDR3 region has the DNA TGTGCCAGCAGCTTATTAACTGGGACTAGCGGGGATGGGGGTGAGCAGTTCTTC.

V is TRBV27 and J is TRBJ2-5; D is unclear. The germline V gene encodes CDR1 MNHEY and CDR2 SMNVEV (reference sequence). V was pared by 5 bases and J by 5 bases, with 12 bases between. The CDR3 extends over 13 amino acids. CDR3 in amino acids: CASSPSPWETQYF. DNA for the CDR3: TGTGCCAGCAGTCCCTCCCCATGGGAGACCCAGTACTTC.

This clone was seen just once. The chain is built from TRBV5-1 and TRBJ2-2, with 12 bases fitting TRBD2. The CDR3 is made up of 17 amino acids. In germline, CDR1 is SGHRS, CDR2 YFSETQ. The trim removed 4 bases at V and 7 bases at J, leaving 11 bases unmatched. The CDR3 region is CASSHQTSGSAGGELFF. For the CDR3, the DNA is TGCGCCAGCAGCCATCAGACTAGCGGGAGTGCTGGCGGGGAGCTGTTTTTT. Looking up the rest from reference TRBV5-1 and TRBJ2-2 gives the full variable domain: KAGVTQTPRYLIKTRGQQVTLSCSPISGHRSVSWYQQTPGQGLQFLFEYFSETQRNKGNFPGRFSGRQFSNSRSEMNVSTLELGDSALYLCASSHQTSGSAGGELFFGEGSRLTVL.

V gene TRBV15 combines with J gene TRBJ2-4, with D possibly TRBD1 on 6 matching bases. This CDR3 has 15 amino acids. Trimming shortened V by 5 bases and J by 3 bases, and 14 bases separated the two germline ends. Germline CDR1 and CDR2: LNHNV and YYDKDF (reference sequence). In DNA form, the CDR3 reads TGTGCCACCAGCGCCATCACAGGGATCAAAAACATTCAGTACTTC. As protein: CATSAITGIKNIQYF.

This clone was detected a few times. The chain is built from TRBV5-1 and TRBJ2-3, with 9 bases that match TRBD2. The V segment lost 2 bases and the J segment 5 bases; nucleotides outside the gene matches: 6. From germline, CDR1 is SGHRS and CDR2 YFSETQ. This CDR3 spans 15 amino acids. In DNA, the CDR3 is TGCGCCAGCAGCTTTGATAGCGGGAGAGTAGATACGCAGTATTTT. This gives the protein CASSFDSGRVDTQYF.

The chain couples TRBV5-6 to TRBJ2-7; 8 positions match TRBD2. V shed 4 bases and J 2 bases; nucleotides not matched to a gene: 5. CDR1 and CDR2 (germline): SGHDT, YYEEEE. The CDR3 is 14 residues long. The CDR3 loop is CASSRERGTYEQYF. The CDR3 DNA is TGTGCCAGCAGCCGGGAGCGGGGGACCTACGAGCAGTACTTC.

V gene TRBV30 combines with J gene TRBJ1-1, with D uncertain. CDR1 is GTSNPN and CDR2 is SVGIG in the germline V gene (reference sequence). The CDR3 covers 15 residues. Trimming pared 2 bases from V and 6 bases from J, leaving 19 bases between. The CDR3 DNA follows: TGTGCCTGGAGTACCACTTCCTCCACCTTGGCTGAAGCTTTCTTT. Protein product: CAWSTTSSTLAEAFF.

Details on this clone: At one end, the junction sequence differs from germline, possibly due to a read error. V usage is TRBV6-5 and J usage is TRBJ1-6; maybe TRBD1 (6 bases). CDR1 and CDR2 (germline): MNHEY, SVGAGI. The CDR3 covers 13 residues. Here the CDR3 reads CASSYSRGGLPAF. The DNA for the CDR3 is TGTGCCAGCAGTTACTCCCGGGGGGGGCTCCCAGCTTTT.

The chain combines TRBV7-9 with TRBJ2-3; a weak D match, TRBD2 (7 bases). Trimming removed 1 base at V and 4 bases at J, with 12 bases between. CDR3 size: 15 residues. Germline CDR1 is SEHNR and CDR2 is FQNEAQ (reference sequence). CDR3 nucleotide sequence: TGTGCCAGCAGCTTAGATGCGGGGGCGTCAGATACGCAGTATTTT. Its protein product is CASSLDAGASDTQYF. Combining the CDR3 with reference TRBV7-9 and TRBJ2-3 gives the whole variable domain DTGVSQNPRHKITKRGQNVTFRCDPISEHNRLYWYRQTLGQGPEFLTYFQNEAQLEKSRLLSDRFSAERPKGSFSTLEIQRTEQGDSAMYLCASSLDAGASDTQYFGPGTRLTVL.

This rearrangement joins TRBV27 to TRBJ2-7; TRBD2 matches at 7 bases. This CDR3 has 15 residues. Unmatched junction bases numbered 9, after V lost 7 bases and J lost 0 bases. Germline V gives CDR1 MNHEY, CDR2 SMNVEV (reference sequence). In DNA form, the CDR3 reads TGTGCCAGCACCAGCCTGGGGGGGAGCTCCTACGAGCAGTACTTC. Translation gives CASTSLGGSSYEQYF.

The V call is TRBV14, the J call TRBJ1-1; D is undetermined. Trimming shortened V by 5 bases and J by 3 bases, and 16 bases separated the two germline ends. The CDR3 consists of 15 residues. Germline V lookup: CDR1 SGHDN, CDR2 FVKESK. The CDR3 DNA is TGTGCCAGCAGCTTGGGGAGGCTCGGGGACACTGAAGCTTTCTTT. It yields the protein CASSLGRLGDTEAFF.

CDR3 nucleotide sequence: TGTGCCAGCAGTGAGGTCCCCCGAGTAGAGCAGTACTTC. The encoded protein is CASSEVPRVEQYF. V is TRBV6-1 and J is TRBJ2-7; D remains ambiguous. This CDR3 spans 13 amino acids. Germline-derived CDR1 and CDR2 are MNHNS and SASEGT. Trimming pared 3 bases from V and 7 bases from J, leaving 13 bases between.

The chain couples TRBV7-3 to TRBJ1-1; D is unresolved. Germline CDR1 is SGHTA and CDR2 is FQGTGA. The ends were cut back, 8 bases at V and 5 bases at J, with 9 bases in the middle. The CDR3 is 11 residues long. The CDR3 nucleotides are TGTGCCAGCTTAGGCACGACTGAAGCTTTCTTT. Protein: CASLGTTEAFF.

The chain has TRBV7-8 and TRBJ1-2; D is perhaps TRBD1 (6 bases). The V and J ends lost 1 base and 4 bases respectively, with 13 bases between them. CDR3 length: 15 amino acids. Germline V CDR1 and CDR2: SGHVS, FQNEAQ. In nucleotides, the CDR3 is TGTGCCAGCAGCTTAGAGGCGGGGGCGGCCTATGGCTACACCTTC. This encodes CASSLEAGAAYGYTF.

There are a few counts of this clone. The genes are TRBV6-5 and TRBJ2-5; TRBD2 aligns across 7 bases. CDR1 is MNHEY and CDR2 is SVGAGI in the germline V gene. Trimming removed 2 bases from V and 7 bases from J; junction bases left unmatched: 7. The CDR3 consists of 14 residues. The CDR3 region has the DNA TGTGCCAGCAGTTACCATGGGACGGGAGGGACCCAGTACTTC. Residues: CASSYHGTGGTQYF.

V is TRBV7-9 and J is TRBJ2-7, with TRBD2 matching over 14 bases. V shed 1 base and J 5 bases; nucleotides not matched to a gene: 1. This CDR3 contains 15 residues. CDR1 and CDR2 from the germline V gene are SEHNR and FQNEAQ (reference sequence). CDR3 sequence: CASSLGLAGGDEQYF. The CDR3, as DNA: TGTGCCAGCAGCTTAGGACTAGCGGGAGGGGACGAGCAGTACTTC.